Listed below are T cell receptor beta chains from one sample, sequenced in a study of CD4 T cells in relation to SARS-CoV-2 and coronaviruses. These receptors' antigens are unknown. The data were produced by immunoSEQ multiplex PCR, yet TCRdb's version contains in-frame clones alone and is incomplete. The data show over 20,000 clones, roughly 80% seen once. Sequenced: CD4+ T cells from PBMCs, cultured in vitro. These receptors all come from a human donor in good health. Both conserved end residues are part of each CDR3. D genes are given only for firm matches. Clone size is stated in some rows and not others, as once, few, many or a class when expanded.

d_gene | j_gene | v_gene | abundance | CDR3aa | CDR3nt
- | TRBJ2-3 | TRBV28 | - | CASSLIYSRGDTQYF | TGTGCCAGCAGCTTGATCTATAGCAGGGGAGATACGCAGTATTTT
- | TRBJ2-3 | TRBV5-4 | - | CASSFEAGSTDTQYF | TGTGCCAGCAGTTTCGAGGCCGGGAGCACAGATACGCAGTATTTT
TRBD2 | TRBJ2-3 | TRBV13 | - | CASSLGASGSTDTQYF | TGTGCCAGCAGCTTAGGGGCTAGCGGGAGCACAGATACGCAGTATTTT
- | TRBJ1-4 | TRBV27 | - | CASSPNRQQRGVANEKLFF | TGTGCCAGCAGTCCGAACCGACAACAAAGGGGGGTTGCTAATGAAAAACTGTTTTTT
TRBD1 | TRBJ2-3 | TRBV27 | - | CASNFHRGSTDTQYF | TGTGCCAGCAACTTCCACAGGGGCTCCACAGATACGCAGTATTTT
- | TRBJ1-2 | TRBV5-1 | - | CASSHRAGYGYTF | TGCGCCAGCAGCCATAGGGCGGGGTATGGCTACACCTTC
TRBD1 | TRBJ2-1 | TRBV19 | - | CASSRQGLIYNEQFF | TGTGCCAGTAGTCGACAGGGCCTAATTTACAATGAGCAGTTCTTC
- | TRBJ1-4 | TRBV30 | - | CAWSEGTDATNEKLFF | TGTGCCTGGAGTGAAGGTACGGATGCAACTAATGAAAAACTGTTTTTT
TRBD2 | TRBJ2-3 | TRBV30 | - | CAWSVLRGLERNTDTQYF | TGTGCCTGGAGTGTACTAAGGGGACTAGAGCGGAACACAGATACGCAGTATTTT
- | TRBJ1-1 | TRBV10-3 | - | CAISETGQRGTEAFF | TGTGCCATCAGTGAGACCGGACAGAGGGGCACTGAAGCTTTCTTT
- | TRBJ1-2 | TRBV30 | few | CAWSVQFGYTF | TGTGCCTGGAGTGTTCAGTTTGGCTACACCTTC
- | TRBJ2-1 | TRBV9 | once | CASSATGAEQFF | TGTGCCAGCAGCGCCACGGGAGCTGAGCAGTTCTTC
- | TRBJ1-5 | TRBV4-1 | - | CASSQEREGQPQHF | TGCGCCAGCAGCCAAGAAAGGGAGGGCCAGCCCCAGCATTTT
- | TRBJ1-1 | TRBV5-6 | - | CASSLVVTEAFF | TGTGCCAGCAGCTTGGTGGTCACTGAAGCTTTCTTT
TRBD1 | TRBJ1-5 | TRBV19 | few | CASSIADRDQPQHF | TGTGCCAGTAGTATAGCCGACAGGGATCAGCCCCAGCATTTT
- | TRBJ1-5 | TRBV2 | few | CASTSPGTLVSNQPQHF | TGTGCCAGCACCTCACCCGGGACACTTGTTAGCAATCAGCCCCAGCATTTT
TRBD1 | TRBJ2-3 | TRBV6-5 | - | CASSGGQGRTDTQYF | TGTGCCAGCTCGGGGGGACAGGGCCGCACCGATACGCAGTATTTT
TRBD2 | TRBJ2-7 | TRBV7-8 | once | CASSLVLAETYEQYF | TGTGCCAGCAGCTTAGTGCTAGCGGAAACCTACGAGCAGTACTTC
- | TRBJ1-1 | TRBV20-1 | once | CSARVGAEAFF | TGCAGTGCTAGGGTTGGGGCTGAAGCTTTCTTT
- | TRBJ1-1 | TRBV5-8 | - | CASSLLGVVTEAFF | TGTGCCAGCAGCTTGTTGGGGGTTGTGACTGAAGCTTTCTTT
- | TRBJ2-5 | TRBV3-1/TRBV3-2 | - | CASSQDDPGLRGETQYF | TGTGCCAGCAGCCAAGATGACCCGGGACTCCGCGGGGAGACCCAGTACTTC
- | TRBJ1-1 | TRBV19 | - | CASSIRQGTNTEAFF | TGTGCCAGTAGTATACGGCAGGGGACGAACACTGAAGCTTTCTTT
- | TRBJ1-2 | TRBV30 | - | CAWSVLGALLNYGYTF | TGTGCCTGGAGTGTACTGGGGGCGCTTTTAAACTATGGCTACACCTTC
TRBD2 | TRBJ2-3 | TRBV11-3 | - | CASSLRILAGGLDTQYF | TGTGCCAGCAGCTTAAGAATTCTAGCGGGAGGATTGGATACGCAGTATTTT
TRBD1 | TRBJ1-4 | TRBV10-1 | - | CASSESPGGAEVEKLFF | TGCGCCAGCAGTGAGTCCCCAGGGGGCGCCGAGGTTGAAAAACTGTTTTTT